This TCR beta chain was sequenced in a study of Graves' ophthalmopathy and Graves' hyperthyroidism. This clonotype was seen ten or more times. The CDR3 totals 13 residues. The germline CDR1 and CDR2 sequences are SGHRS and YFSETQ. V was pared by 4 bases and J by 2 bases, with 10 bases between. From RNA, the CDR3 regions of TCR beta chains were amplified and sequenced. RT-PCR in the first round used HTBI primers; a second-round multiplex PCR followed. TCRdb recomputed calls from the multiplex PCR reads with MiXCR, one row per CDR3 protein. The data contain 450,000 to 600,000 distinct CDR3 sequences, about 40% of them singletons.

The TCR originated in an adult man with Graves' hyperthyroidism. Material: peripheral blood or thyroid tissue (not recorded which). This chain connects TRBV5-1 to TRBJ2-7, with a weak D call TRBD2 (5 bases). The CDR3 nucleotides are TGCGCCAGCAGCATTTCCGGGGCCTACGAGCAGTACTTC. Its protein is CASSISGAYEQYF.